Listed below are T cell receptor beta chains from one sample, sequenced in a study of a mutant IDH1 vaccine in newly diagnosed glioma. TCRdb's copy holds only in-frame clones and misses some; the assay was immunoSEQ multiplex PCR. The sample carries tens of thousands of clones, more than 65% recorded once. The specimen comprised PBMCs, sampled from a glioma patient treated with radiotherapy, temozolomide or both. The receptors derive from a man between 45 and 60 years old with glioma. CDR3s include the opening cysteine and the closing phenylalanine or tryptophan. Each record gives: V gene, CDR3 length, CDR3 protein.

TRBV18	17	CASSPPQLWTGKETQYF
TRBV7-8	14	CASSLPGGNQPQHF
TRBV4-2	14	CASTQRGVTNEQFF
TRBV6-5	13	CASSKTGQETQYF
TRBV6-6	15	CASSSLPASNQPQHF
TRBV5-4	16	CASSRGGGVGDSPLHF
TRBV7-9	12	CASSFTLAGQFF
TRBV5-4	14	CASSLGSQDYGYTF
TRBV18	15	CASSPQGLSNEKLFF
TRBV6-1	13	CASSEERDQPQHF
TRBV6-1	13	CASGQGQGEKLFF
TRBV30	11	CAWSDPGQQYF
TRBV9	14	CASSLGTVNTEVFF
TRBV7-6	16	CASSLAGGVKTNEQFF
TRBV29-1	14	CSVANRASGNTIYF
TRBV11-2	12	CASSLGGYEAFF
TRBV7-9	13	CASSRTGKNGYTF
TRBV10-3	13	CAINLDTPGGYTF
TRBV29-1	14	CSVLDRGLDNEQFF
TRBV11-3	12	CASRIVKYEQYF
TRBV18	16	CASSPIAGTGQETQYF
TRBV27	15	CASSPRGTPAFEQYF
TRBV14	12	CASSQIRHEQFF
TRBV19	11	CASRDRNEQFF
TRBV5-5	13	CASTMPGNYGYTF
TRBV10-3	15	CAISGTGGGTDTQYF
TRBV5-6	14	CASSQQGRTDTQYF